The sequence of this T cell receptor beta chain was determined in a study of blood T cell repertoires in COVID-19. Study in general: Collection of acute and convalescent COVID-19 samples took place in the United States, Italy and Spain. Sources were T cells, B-cell-depleted T cells, or PBMCs; the material itself was cDNA or gDNA.

This CDR3 region has 16 residues. V lost 0 bases, J lost 8 bases, and 19 bases lay in between. Germline CDR1 and CDR2: MNHNS and SASEGT. In the original workflow: The assay estimated nucleated cells by amplifying reference gene primers. Measured with immunoSEQ multiplex PCR; TCRdb has only the in-frame clones, and not every one. That table gives V, J and clone size, and the DNA gave D and trimming. The table has about 100,000 clones, roughly nine tenths seen once. This TCR derives from a human donor with active COVID-19. The donor label of this sample is uncertain. Sequencing used peripheral blood. V usage is TRBV6-1 and J usage is TRBJ1-2; the D is unclear. The CDR3 is CASSEASYAVTGGYTF. The CDR3 DNA follows: TGTGCCAGCAGTGAAGCCAGTTACGCGGTGACGGGAGGCTACACCTTC.